The clone carrying this TCR beta chain appeared a few times. The time point here: sample taken at primary tumor resection. Material for sequencing was whole RNA from tumor, nontumor lung or frozen PBMC, left unsorted. On each TCR cDNA molecule, a unique molecular identifier was present. Using its own MiXCR run on the 5' RACE reads, TCRdb lists one record per CDR3 protein. The repertoire holds about 38,000 distinct CDR3 sequences, with 6.5% to 9% as singletons. Trimming pared 0 bases from V and 0 bases from J, leaving 9 bases between. The CDR3 is 16 residues long. These data are taken from a study of spatial heterogeneity in lung cancer. Study at large: Mean representation of each unique TCR and UMI combination in the raw reads exceeded 8.5 occurrences.

The TCR comes from a male donor with early-stage non-small cell lung cancer. This chain uses TRBV12-3 or TRBV12-4 with TRBJ1-3; no reliable D call. The material was PBMCs, obtained at surgery. Here the CDR3 reads CASSLAYTSSGNTIYF. The CDR3 DNA follows: TGTGCCAGCAGTTTAGCGTATACAAGCTCTGGAAACACCATATATTTT.